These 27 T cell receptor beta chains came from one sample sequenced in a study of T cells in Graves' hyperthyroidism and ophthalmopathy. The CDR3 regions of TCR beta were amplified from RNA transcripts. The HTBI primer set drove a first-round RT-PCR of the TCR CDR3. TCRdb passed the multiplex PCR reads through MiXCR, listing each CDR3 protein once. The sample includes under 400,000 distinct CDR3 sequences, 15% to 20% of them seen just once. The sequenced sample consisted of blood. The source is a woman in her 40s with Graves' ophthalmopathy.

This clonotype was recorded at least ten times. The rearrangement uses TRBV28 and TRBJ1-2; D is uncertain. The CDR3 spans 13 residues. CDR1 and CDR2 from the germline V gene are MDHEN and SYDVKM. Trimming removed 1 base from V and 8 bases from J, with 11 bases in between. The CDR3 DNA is TGTGCCAGCAGTTTATCTGGGTATCCGGGCTACACCTTC. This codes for CASSLSGYPGYTF.

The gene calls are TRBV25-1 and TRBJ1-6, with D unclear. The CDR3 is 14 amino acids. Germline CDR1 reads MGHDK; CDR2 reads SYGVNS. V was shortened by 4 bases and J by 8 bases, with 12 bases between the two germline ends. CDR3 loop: CASSVTLGDSPLHF. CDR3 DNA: TGTGCCAGCAGTGTAACCTTGGGCGATTCACCCCTCCACTTT.

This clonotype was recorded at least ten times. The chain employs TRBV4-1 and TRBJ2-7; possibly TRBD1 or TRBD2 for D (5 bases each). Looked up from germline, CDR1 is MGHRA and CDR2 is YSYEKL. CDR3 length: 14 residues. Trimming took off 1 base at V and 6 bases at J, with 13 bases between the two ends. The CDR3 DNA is TGCGCCAGCAGCCAAGGCGGGTTGAGGGGCGAGCAGTACTTC. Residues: CASSQGGLRGEQYF.

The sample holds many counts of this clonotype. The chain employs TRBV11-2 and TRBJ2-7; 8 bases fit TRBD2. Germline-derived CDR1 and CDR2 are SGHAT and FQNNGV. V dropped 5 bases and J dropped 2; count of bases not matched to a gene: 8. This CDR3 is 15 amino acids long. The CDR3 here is CASSPREGYAYEQYF. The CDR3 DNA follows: TGTGCCAGCAGCCCACGGGAGGGATATGCCTACGAGCAGTACTTC. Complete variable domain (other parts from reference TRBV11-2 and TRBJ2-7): EAGVAQSPRYKIIEKRQSVAFWCNPISGHATLYWYQQILGQGPKLLIQFQNNGVVDDSQLPKDRFSAERLKGVDSTLKIQPAKLEDSAVYLCASSPREGYAYEQYFGPGTRLTVT.

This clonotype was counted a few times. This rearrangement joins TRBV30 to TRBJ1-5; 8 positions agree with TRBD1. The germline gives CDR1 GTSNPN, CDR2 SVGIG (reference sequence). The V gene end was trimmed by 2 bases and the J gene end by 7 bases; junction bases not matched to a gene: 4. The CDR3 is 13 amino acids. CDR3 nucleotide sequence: TGTGCCTGGAGTTCGGACAGGGTACAGCCCCAGCATTTT. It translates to CAWSSDRVQPQHF. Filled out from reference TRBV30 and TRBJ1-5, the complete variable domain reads SQTIHQWPATLVQPVGSPLSLECTVEGTSNPNLYWYRQAAGRGLQLLFYSVGIGQISSEVPQNLSASRPQDRQFILSSKKLLLSDSGFYLCAWSSDRVQPQHFGDGTRLSIL.

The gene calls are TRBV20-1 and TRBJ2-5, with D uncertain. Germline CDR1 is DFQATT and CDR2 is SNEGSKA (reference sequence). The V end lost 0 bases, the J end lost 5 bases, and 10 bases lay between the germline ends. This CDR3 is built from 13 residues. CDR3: CSAREQWSETQYF. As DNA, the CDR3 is TGCAGTGCTAGAGAACAGTGGTCGGAGACCCAGTACTTC.

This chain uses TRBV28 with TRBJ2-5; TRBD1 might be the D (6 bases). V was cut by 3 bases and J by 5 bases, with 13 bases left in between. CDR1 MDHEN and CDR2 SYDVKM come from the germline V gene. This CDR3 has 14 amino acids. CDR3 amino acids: CASSFDRLQETQYF. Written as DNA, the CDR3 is TGTGCCAGCAGTTTTGACAGGTTGCAGGAGACCCAGTACTTC.

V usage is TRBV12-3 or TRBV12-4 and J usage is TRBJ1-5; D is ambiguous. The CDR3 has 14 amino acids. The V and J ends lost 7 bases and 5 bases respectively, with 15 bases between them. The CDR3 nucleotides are TGTGCCAGCACCCCCCTTTCGGGTGATCAGCCCCAGCATTTT. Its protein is CASTPLSGDQPQHF.

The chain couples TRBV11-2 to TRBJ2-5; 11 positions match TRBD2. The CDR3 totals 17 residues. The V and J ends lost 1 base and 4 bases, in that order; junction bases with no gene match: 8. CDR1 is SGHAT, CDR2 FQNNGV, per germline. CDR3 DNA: TGTGCCAGCAGCTTAGGACGCGGCCTAGCGGGAGGAGAGACCCAGTACTTC. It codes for CASSLGRGLAGGETQYF.

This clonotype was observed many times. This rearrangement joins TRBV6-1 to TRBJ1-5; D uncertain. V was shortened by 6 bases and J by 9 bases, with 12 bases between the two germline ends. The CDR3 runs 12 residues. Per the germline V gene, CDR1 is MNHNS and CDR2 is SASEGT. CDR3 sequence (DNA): TGTGCCAGCAGCCCTTGGGGAAGGCCCCAGCATTTT. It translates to CASSPWGRPQHF.

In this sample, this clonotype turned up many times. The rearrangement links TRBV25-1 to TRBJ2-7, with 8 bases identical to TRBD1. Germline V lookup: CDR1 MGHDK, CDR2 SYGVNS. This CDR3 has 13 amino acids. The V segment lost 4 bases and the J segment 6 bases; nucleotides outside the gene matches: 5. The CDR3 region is CASSGQGRVEQYF. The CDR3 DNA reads TGTGCCAGCAGTGGACAGGGGCGGGTCGAGCAGTACTTC.

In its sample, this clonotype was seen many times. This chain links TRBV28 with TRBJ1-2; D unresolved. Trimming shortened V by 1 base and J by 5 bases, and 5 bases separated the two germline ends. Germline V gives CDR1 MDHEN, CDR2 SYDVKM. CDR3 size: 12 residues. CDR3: CASSLSSYGYTF. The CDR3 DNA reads TGTGCCAGCAGTTTATCAAGTTATGGCTACACCTTC.

The CDR3 region is CASSLDTYSGNTIYF. Written as DNA, the CDR3 is TGTGCCAGCAGCTTAGATACCTACTCTGGAAACACCATATATTTT. This chain uses TRBV11-2 with TRBJ1-3; D call uncertain. Trimming pared 0 bases from V and 0 bases from J, leaving 6 bases between. In germline, CDR1 is SGHAT, CDR2 FQNNGV. The CDR3 is 15 residues long.

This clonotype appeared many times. The CDR3 sequence: CASSYTGQGRNEQFF. CDR3 coding DNA: TGTGCCAGCAGTTACACCGGACAGGGGAGGAATGAGCAGTTCTTC. This chain uses TRBV6-5 with TRBJ2-1; 9 bases are a match to TRBD1. Trimming at V came to 2 bases and at J to 7 bases, leaving 6 bases not matched to a gene. CDR1 is MNHEY and CDR2 is SVGAGI in the germline V gene. This CDR3 has 15 amino acids.

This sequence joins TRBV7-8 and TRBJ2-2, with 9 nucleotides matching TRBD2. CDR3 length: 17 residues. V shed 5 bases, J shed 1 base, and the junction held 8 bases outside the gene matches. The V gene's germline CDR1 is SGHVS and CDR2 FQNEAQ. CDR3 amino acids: CASSPRRSGGNTGELFF. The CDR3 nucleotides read TGTGCCAGCAGCCCCCGCCGTAGCGGGGGGAACACCGGGGAGCTGTTTTTT.

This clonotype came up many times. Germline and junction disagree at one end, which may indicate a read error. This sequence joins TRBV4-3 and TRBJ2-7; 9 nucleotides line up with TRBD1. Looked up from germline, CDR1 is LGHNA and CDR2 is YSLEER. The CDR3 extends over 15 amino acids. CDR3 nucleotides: TGTGCCAGCAGCCAGGGACAGGGAGGGCCCTACGAGCAGTACTTC. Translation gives CASSQGQGGPYEQYF.

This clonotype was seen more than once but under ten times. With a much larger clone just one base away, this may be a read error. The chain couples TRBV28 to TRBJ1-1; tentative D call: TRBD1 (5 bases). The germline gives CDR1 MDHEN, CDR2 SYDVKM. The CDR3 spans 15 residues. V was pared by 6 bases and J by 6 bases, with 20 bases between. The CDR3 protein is CASSAGIPGAPEAFF. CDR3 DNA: TGTGCCAGCAGCGCCGGCATTCCCGGGGCACCTGAAGCTTTCTTT.

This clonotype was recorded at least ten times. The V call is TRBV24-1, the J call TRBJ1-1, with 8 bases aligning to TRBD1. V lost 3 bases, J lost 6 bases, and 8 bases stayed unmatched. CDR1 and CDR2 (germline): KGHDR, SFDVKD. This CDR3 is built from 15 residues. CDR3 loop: CATSDPARGQAEAFF. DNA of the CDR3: TGTGCCACCAGTGATCCGGCCAGGGGGCAGGCTGAAGCTTTCTTT.

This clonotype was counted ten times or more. CDR3 protein: CSAADAGVSPLHF. The CDR3 DNA reads TGCAGTGCTGCTGACGCTGGGGTTTCACCCCTCCACTTT. This chain links TRBV20-1 with TRBJ1-6; D remains ambiguous. V was trimmed by 5 bases and J by 9 bases, leaving 14 bases between them. The CDR3 covers 13 residues. Germline CDR1 DFQATT, CDR2 SNEGSKA (reference sequence).

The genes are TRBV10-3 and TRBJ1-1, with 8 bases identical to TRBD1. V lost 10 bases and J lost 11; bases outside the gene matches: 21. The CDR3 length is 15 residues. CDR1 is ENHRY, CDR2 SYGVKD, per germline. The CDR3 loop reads CATSWGPGQAPGAFF. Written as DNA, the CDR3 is TGTGCCACCAGCTGGGGACCGGGACAGGCCCCTGGGGCTTTCTTT.

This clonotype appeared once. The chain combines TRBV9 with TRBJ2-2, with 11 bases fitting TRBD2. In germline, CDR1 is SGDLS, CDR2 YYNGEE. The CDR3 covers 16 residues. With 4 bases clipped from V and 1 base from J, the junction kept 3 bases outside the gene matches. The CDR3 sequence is CASSWLAGGNTGELFF. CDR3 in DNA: TGTGCCAGCAGCTGGCTAGCGGGGGGGAACACCGGGGAGCTGTTTTTT.

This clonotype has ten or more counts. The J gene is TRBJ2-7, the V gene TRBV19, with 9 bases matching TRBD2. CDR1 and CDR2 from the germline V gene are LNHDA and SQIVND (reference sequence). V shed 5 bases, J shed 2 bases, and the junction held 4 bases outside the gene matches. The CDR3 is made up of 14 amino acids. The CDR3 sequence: CASSEASGAYEQYF. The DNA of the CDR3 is TGTGCCAGTAGTGAGGCTAGCGGGGCCTACGAGCAGTACTTC.

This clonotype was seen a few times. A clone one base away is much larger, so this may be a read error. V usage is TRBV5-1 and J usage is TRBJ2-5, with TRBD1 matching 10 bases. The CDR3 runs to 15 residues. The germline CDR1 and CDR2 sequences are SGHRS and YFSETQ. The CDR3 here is CASSSGTGDVETLYF. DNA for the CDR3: TGCGCCAGCAGCTCCGGGACAGGGGATGTGGAGACCCTGTACTTC.

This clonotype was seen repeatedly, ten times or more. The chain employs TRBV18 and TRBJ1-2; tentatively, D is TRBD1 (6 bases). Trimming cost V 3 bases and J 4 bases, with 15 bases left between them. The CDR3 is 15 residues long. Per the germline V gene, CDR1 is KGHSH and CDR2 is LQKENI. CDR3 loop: CASSPDSAIVYGYTF. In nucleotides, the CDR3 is TGTGCCAGCTCACCGGACAGCGCAATCGTCTATGGCTACACCTTC.

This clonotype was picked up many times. CDR3 sequence: CASKFAGAYEQYF. The CDR3 bases are TGTGCCAGTAAGTTTGCGGGAGCCTACGAGCAGTACTTC. V gene TRBV19 combines with J gene TRBJ2-7, with 7 bases lining up with TRBD2. J gave up 2 bases and V 7 bases, and 5 bases lay outside the gene matches. CDR3 length: 13 amino acids. Germline V lookup: CDR1 LNHDA, CDR2 SQIVND (reference sequence).

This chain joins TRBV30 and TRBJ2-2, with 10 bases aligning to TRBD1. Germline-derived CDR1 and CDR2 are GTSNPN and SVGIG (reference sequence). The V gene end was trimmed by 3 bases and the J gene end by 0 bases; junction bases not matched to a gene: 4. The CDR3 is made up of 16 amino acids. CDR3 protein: CAWSRDRGSNTGELFF. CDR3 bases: TGTGCCTGGAGCCGGGACAGGGGATCGAACACCGGGGAGCTGTTTTTT.

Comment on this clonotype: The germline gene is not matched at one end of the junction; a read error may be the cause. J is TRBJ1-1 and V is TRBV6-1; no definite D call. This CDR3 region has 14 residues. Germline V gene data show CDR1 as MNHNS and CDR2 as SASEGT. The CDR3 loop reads CASIRIGRIHEASF. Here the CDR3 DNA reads TGTGCCAGCATCCGAATAGGGAGGATACATGAAGCTTCCTTT.